This T cell receptor beta chain was captured by sequencing in a study of blood T cells in healthy people across ages. Donors each provided roughly 9.6 milliliters of peripheral blood. The CDR3 sequence is 15 residues long. Looked up from germline, CDR1 is MDHEN and CDR2 is SYDVKM. Study-wide results and caveats: Measured against age, TCR beta diversity per million T cells decreased in a roughly linear manner.

With regard to this clonotype: The antigen is undetermined. One end of the junction fails to match germline, which may point to a read error.

A J-beta primer mix and a sample-barcoded 5' primer were used in a second PCR of roughly 6 to 11 cycles. TCRdb re-called the 5' RACE reads through MiXCR, storing one row per CDR3 protein. The sample lists approximately 900,000 distinct CDR3 sequences; almost 30% were seen once. The sample also formed part of further work on T cells of mothers and their children.

Sequences were obtained from blood. This receptor was identified in a woman in her forties in good health. The rearrangement links TRBV28 to TRBJ2-7; TRBD1 matches at 9 bases. The DNA of the CDR3 is TGTGCCAGCAATACAGGGGGCCTGAGCTCCTACGAGCGGTACTTC. As protein: CASNTGGLSSYERYF. The whole variable domain, filled in from reference TRBV28 and TRBJ2-7, reads DVKVTQSSRYLVKRTGEKVFLECVQDMDHENMFWYRQDPGLGLRLIYFSYDVKMKEKGDIPEGYSVSREKKERFSLILESASTNQTSMYLCASNTGGLSSYERYFGPGTRLTVT.